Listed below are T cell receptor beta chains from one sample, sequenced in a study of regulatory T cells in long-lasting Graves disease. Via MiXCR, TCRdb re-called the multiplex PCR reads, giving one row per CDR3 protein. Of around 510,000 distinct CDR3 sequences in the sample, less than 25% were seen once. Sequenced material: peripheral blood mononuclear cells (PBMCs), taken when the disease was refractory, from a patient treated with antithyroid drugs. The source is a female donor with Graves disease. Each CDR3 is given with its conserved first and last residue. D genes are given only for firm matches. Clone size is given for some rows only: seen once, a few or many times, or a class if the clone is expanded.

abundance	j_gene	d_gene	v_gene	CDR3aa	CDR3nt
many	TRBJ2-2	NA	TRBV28	CASSYLPVSSRPGELFF	TGTGCCAGCAGTTATCTACCAGTCTCTTCGCGGCCCGGGGAGCTGTTTTTT
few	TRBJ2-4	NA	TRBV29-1	CSARDRGYQYF	TGCAGCGCGCGCGACAGAGGGTACCAGTACTTC
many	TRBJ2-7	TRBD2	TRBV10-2	CASSESNGRANEQYF	TGCGCCAGCAGTGAGTCGAACGGGAGGGCGAACGAGCAGTACTTC
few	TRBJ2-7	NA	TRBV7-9	CASSLGDSGLRSYEQYF	TGTGCCAGCAGCTTAGGAGACAGCGGATTACGCTCCTACGAGCAGTACTTC
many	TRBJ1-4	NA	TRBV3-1	CASSQELTGGLFF	TGTGCCAGCAGCCAAGAACTGACAGGCGGACTGTTTTTT
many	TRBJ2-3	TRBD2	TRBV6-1	CASSGTSGALTDTQYF	TGTGCCAGCAGTGGGACTAGCGGAGCACTCACAGATACGCAGTATTTT
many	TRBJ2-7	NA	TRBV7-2	CASSSDGNSYEQYF	TGTGCCAGCAGCTCGGACGGTAACTCCTACGAGCAGTACTTC
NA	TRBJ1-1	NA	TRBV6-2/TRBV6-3	CASSYRNNPNTEAFF	TGTGCCAGCAGTTACCGGAACAATCCGAACACTGAAGCTTTCTTT
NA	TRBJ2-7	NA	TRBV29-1	CSVEGWDNSYEQYF	TGCAGCGTTGAGGGTTGGGACAATTCCTACGAGCAGTACTTC
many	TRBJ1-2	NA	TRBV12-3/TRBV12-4	CASSSPPGEYGYTF	TGTGCCAGCAGCTCCCCCCCGGGAGAATATGGCTACACCTTC
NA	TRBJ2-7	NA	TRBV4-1	CASSQVDAFPYEQYF	TGCGCCAGCAGCCAAGTGGACGCGTTCCCCTACGAGCAGTACTTC
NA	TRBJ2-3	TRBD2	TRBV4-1	CASSQVQAGGMQYF	TGCGCCAGCAGCCAAGTTCAGGCGGGAGGGATGCAGTATTTT
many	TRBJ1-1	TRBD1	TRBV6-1	CASSRPPTGTEAFF	TGTGCCAGCAGCCGGCCCCCGACAGGGACTGAAGCTTTCTTT
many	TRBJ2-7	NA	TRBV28	CASSQTGLRDYEQYF	TGTGCCAGCAGTCAGACGGGACTCAGGGATTACGAGCAGTACTTC
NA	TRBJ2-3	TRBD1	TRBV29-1	CSVEGTGERATDTQYF	TGCAGCGTAGAAGGGACAGGGGAGCGTGCAACAGATACGCAGTATTTT
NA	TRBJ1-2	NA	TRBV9	CASNRAGYGYTF	TGTGCCAGCAATAGGGCCGGCTATGGCTACACCTTC
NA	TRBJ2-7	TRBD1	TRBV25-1	CASSGWTGYEQYF	TGTGCCAGCAGTGGTTGGACAGGTTACGAGCAGTACTTC
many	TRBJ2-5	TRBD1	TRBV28	CASSPPGQGAWETQYF	TGTGCCAGCAGTCCCCCTGGACAGGGGGCTTGGGAGACCCAGTACTTC
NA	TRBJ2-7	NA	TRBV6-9	CASSYGGASGEQYF	TGTGCCAGCAGTTACGGTGGCGCCTCAGGGGAGCAGTACTTC
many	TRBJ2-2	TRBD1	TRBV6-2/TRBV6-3	CASSYSFEPGGADTGELFF	TGTGCCAGCAGTTACTCGTTTGAGCCAGGGGGCGCGGACACCGGGGAGCTGTTTTTT
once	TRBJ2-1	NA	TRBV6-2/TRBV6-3	CASSYGGLPSSYNEQFF	TGTGCCAGCAGCTACGGGGGACTCCCGAGCTCCTACAATGAGCAGTTCTTC
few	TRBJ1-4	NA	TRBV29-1	CSALRGSNEKLFF	TGCAGCGCTCTAAGAGGGTCTAATGAAAAACTGTTTTTT
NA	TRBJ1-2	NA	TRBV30	CAWSTRINYGYTF	TGTGCCTGGAGTACCAGGATTAACTATGGCTACACCTTC
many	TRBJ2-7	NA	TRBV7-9	CASSKQVDEQYF	TGTGCCAGCAGCAAACAGGTGGACGAGCAGTACTTC
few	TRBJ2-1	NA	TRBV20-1	CSARGHGTPLSNEQFF	TGCAGTGCTAGAGGTCACGGAACACCGCTCAGTAATGAGCAGTTCTTC
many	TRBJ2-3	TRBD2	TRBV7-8	CASSPTSGSTDTQYF	TGTGCCAGCAGTCCAACTAGCGGGAGCACAGATACGCAGTATTTT
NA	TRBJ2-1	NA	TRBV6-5	CASSYRAYNEQFF	TGTGCCAGCAGTTACAGGGCCTACAATGAGCAGTTCTTC
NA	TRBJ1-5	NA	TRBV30	CAWSVRQDFPRPNQPQHF	TGTGCCTGGAGTGTACGACAGGATTTTCCTAGGCCCAATCAGCCCCAGCATTTT
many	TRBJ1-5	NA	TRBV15	CATSRALQGLRNQPQHF	TGTGCCACCAGCAGAGCGCTTCAGGGGTTGCGCAATCAGCCCCAGCATTTT
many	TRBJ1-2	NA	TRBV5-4	CASSLLGNNGYTF	TGTGCCAGCAGCCTGTTAGGGAATAATGGCTACACCTTC
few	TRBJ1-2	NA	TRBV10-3	CAISELVWPGYTF	TGTGCCATCAGTGAGCTTGTGTGGCCCGGCTACACCTTC
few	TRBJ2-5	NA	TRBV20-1	CSAIDETQYF	TGCAGTGCTATAGATGAGACCCAGTACTTC
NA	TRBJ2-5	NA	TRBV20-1	CSASPTSFSQESQYF	TGCAGTGCTAGCCCTACTTCGTTTAGCCAAGAGTCCCAGTACTTC
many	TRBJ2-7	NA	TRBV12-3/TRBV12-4	CASSYFWAYEQYF	TGTGCCAGCAGTTATTTTTGGGCCTACGAGCAGTACTTC
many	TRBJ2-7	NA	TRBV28	CASSFLVTYEQYF	TGTGCCAGCAGTTTCCTAGTAACGTACGAGCAGTACTTC
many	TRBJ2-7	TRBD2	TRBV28	CASSLGGSAYEQYF	TGTGCCAGCAGTTTAGGCGGGAGCGCCTACGAGCAGTACTTC
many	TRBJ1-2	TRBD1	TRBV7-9	CASSSSDRAYGYTF	TGTGCCAGCAGCTCCTCCGACAGGGCGTATGGCTACACCTTC
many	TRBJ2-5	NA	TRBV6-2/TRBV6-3	CASSYSSETQYF	TGTGCCAGCAGTTACTCATCAGAGACCCAGTACTTC
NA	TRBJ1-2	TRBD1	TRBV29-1	CSVDGMTGNYGYTF	TGCAGCGTAGACGGAATGACAGGGAACTATGGCTACACCTTC
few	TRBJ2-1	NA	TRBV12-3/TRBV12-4	CASSFRREGNEQFF	TGTGCCAGCAGTTTCCGGCGGGAAGGGAATGAGCAGTTCTTC
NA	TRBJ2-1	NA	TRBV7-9	CASSLLGSWRNEQFF	TGTGCCAGCAGCTTATTGGGGTCGTGGAGAAATGAGCAGTTCTTC
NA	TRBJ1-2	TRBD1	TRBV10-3	CAIRKDRGISNYGYTF	TGTGCCATCAGGAAGGACAGGGGTATATCCAACTATGGCTACACCTTC
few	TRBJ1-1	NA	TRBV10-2	CASRTTVSLGTEAFF	TGCGCCAGCAGAACTACAGTGTCCCTGGGTACTGAAGCTTTCTTT